The clone carrying this T cell receptor beta chain showed up just once. What it recognizes is unknown. The sample originates from a study of Ad26.COV2.S vaccination and SARS-CoV-2 variants. Study background: Among those in the COV1001 Ad26.COV2.S trial arm was the donor. Study-wide findings and caveats: The analyses of TCR breadth and depth may have understated the size of total T cell responses.

The CDR3 runs 15 residues. Germline values: CDR1 SGHTA, CDR2 FQGNSA. V lost 5 bases, J lost 7 bases, and 17 bases lay in between. Here immunoSEQ multiplex PCR was the method, and the copy in TCRdb shows in-frame clones only, minus some. In the table there are about 400,000 clones, about nine tenths of which are singletons. Noted treatment: about 20 received Ad26.COV2.S at low or high dose, single or two shots; a few received placebo; per-sample allocation not given. Specimen acquisition occurred on day 63 following the initial vaccine or placebo injection. The administered vaccine (an Ad26 vector) expressed Wuhan-strain SARS-CoV-2 spike.

The chain links TRBV7-2 to TRBJ1-4; D remains ambiguous. The sequencing here drew on peripheral blood, taken in a trial of Ad26.COV2.S vaccine versus placebo. The TCR originated in a person aged 18-60 years who received the Ad26.COV2.S COVID-19 vaccine or a placebo. For the CDR3, the DNA is TGTGCCAGCAGCACGTCCTGGGGTTCTAGTGAAAAACTGTTTTTT. Residues: CASSTSWGSSEKLFF.